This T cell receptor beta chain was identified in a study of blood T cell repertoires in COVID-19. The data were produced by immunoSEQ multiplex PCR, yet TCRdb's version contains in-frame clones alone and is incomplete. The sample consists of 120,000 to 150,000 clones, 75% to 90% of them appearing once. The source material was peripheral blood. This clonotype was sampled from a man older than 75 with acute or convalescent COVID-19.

This chain's CDR3 is CASSRGTGNYGYTF. In nucleotides, the CDR3 is TGTGCCAGCAGCCGCGGGACAGGGAACTATGGCTACACCTTC. This chain uses TRBV27 with TRBJ1-2, with 9 bases identical to TRBD1. Germline values: CDR1 MNHEY, CDR2 SMNVEV (reference sequence). This CDR3 is built from 14 residues. The V and J ends lost 6 bases and 2 bases, in that order; junction bases with no gene match: 4.